This TCR beta chain was captured by sequencing in a study of beta chain features in type 1 diabetes. Study-wide results and caveats: The study found moderately but significantly shorter TCRB CDR3s in all four CD4+ subsets of Type 1 diabetes patients. Cells with high TCR expression could be over-represented when cDNA is sequenced.

Expressed TCRB transcripts were sequenced, since all the RNA that had been isolated was reverse transcribed. Method: immunoSEQ multiplex PCR; TCRdb's copy keeps in-frame clones and lacks some. The sample consists of 95,000 to 150,000 clones, about 18% of them appearing once. There are a few counts of this clone. Its matching antigen is unknown. The authors took one heparinised blood draw, averaging approximately 120 mL, from each donor. Trimming took 2 bases from V and 0 from J; bases not matched to a gene: 5. Germline V gene lookup returns CDR1 SGHDT and CDR2 YYEEEE. The CDR3 has 16 residues. The chain uses TRBV5-6 and TRBJ2-5; 9 positions agree with TRBD2. This TCR was recovered from a man in his late teens or twenties with type 1 diabetes. Specimen: central memory CD4+ T cells from blood. The CDR3 DNA reads as TGTGCCAGCAGCTTACTAGCGGGCGGGCACCAAGAGACCCAGTACTTC. This gives the protein CASSLLAGGHQETQYF.